Listed below are T cell receptor beta chains from one sample, sequenced in a study of control samples from healthy donors and cancer patients. Data came from immunoSEQ multiplex PCR; TCRdb stores just in-frame clones and leaves some out. The table lists 63,000 or so clones, roughly nine tenths of them singletons. The sequencing sample was made of PBMCs. All receptors derive from a man between 60 and 70 years old with colorectal cancer. Both conserved end residues are part of each CDR3. D genes are given only for firm matches. Only some rows state a clone size, as once, few, many or a class for expanded clones.

-	TRBJ2-3	14	TRBV28	-	TGTGCCAGCAGTTTCGTACTAAGGGGAGATACGCAGTATTTT	CASSFVLRGDTQYF
-	TRBJ2-7	14	TRBV4-2	-	TGTGCCAGCAGCCGCAGCTTGGGGGACTACGAGCAGTACTTC	CASSRSLGDYEQYF
once	TRBJ2-3	16	TRBV4-2	TRBD2	TGTGCCAGCAGCCTCAGACTAGCGGGGGCCACAGATACGCAGTATTTT	CASSLRLAGATDTQYF
-	TRBJ2-7	16	TRBV4-1	-	TGCGCCAGCAGCCAATTACTCCCAGGGGAAGTGTTCGAGCAGTACTTC	CASSQLLPGEVFEQYF
once	TRBJ1-1	16	TRBV28	TRBD1	TGTGCCAGCAGTTTCTCTCAGGGGGCGGCGGTCACTGAAGCTTTCTTT	CASSFSQGAAVTEAFF
-	TRBJ2-1	16	TRBV5-4	TRBD2	TGTGCCAGCAGCCCTCTGGCGGGGGGGCCCTACAATGAGCAGTTCTTC	CASSPLAGGPYNEQFF
-	TRBJ2-3	15	TRBV10-1	TRBD2	TGCGCCAGCAGTGATACTAGCGGGGGGAGAGATACGCAGTATTTT	CASSDTSGGRDTQYF
-	TRBJ2-7	11	TRBV30	-	TGTGCCTGGAGTATGGGAGGCGAGCAGTACTTC	CAWSMGGEQYF
once	TRBJ1-2	15	TRBV4-1	TRBD1	TGCGCCAGCAGCCAAGTGGCCAGGGGGGACTATGGCTACACCTTC	CASSQVARGDYGYTF
-	TRBJ1-2	15	TRBV3-1/TRBV3-2	TRBD1	TGTGCCAGCAGCCAAGATCAAGGGGGCCGCTATGGCTACACCTTC	CASSQDQGGRYGYTF
-	TRBJ1-2	12	TRBV18	-	TGTGCCAGCTCGCCCAGGGCAGATGGCTACACCTTC	CASSPRADGYTF
-	TRBJ2-7	16	TRBV5-1	-	TGCGCCAGCAGCTTGGCCGCAGGCCCTAGCTCCTACGAGCAGTACTTC	CASSLAAGPSSYEQYF
-	TRBJ1-2	13	TRBV19	-	TGTGCCAGTACCGGGGGAGTATTAGGTGGCTACACCTTC	CASTGGVLGGYTF
-	TRBJ2-3	17	TRBV19	-	TGTGCCAGTAGTTCCGCATTGACGTGGGGGGGCACAGATACGCAGTATTTT	CASSSALTWGGTDTQYF
-	TRBJ2-2	17	TRBV4-1	TRBD2	TGCGCCAGCACCCAGACTAGCGGGGGGGCGGGCACCGGGGAGCTGTTTTTT	CASTQTSGGAGTGELFF
-	TRBJ2-3	15	TRBV2	TRBD1	TGTGCCAGCAGTCCCGGGACAGGGTTACTAGATACGCAGTATTTT	CASSPGTGLLDTQYF
-	TRBJ2-5	13	TRBV7-2	-	TGTGCCAGCAGCTTGTCCAGCCAAGAGACCCAGTACTTC	CASSLSSQETQYF
-	TRBJ1-1	15	TRBV28	TRBD1	TGTGCCAGCACCCCCGACAGGGAGGGCCACACTGAAGCTTTCTTT	CASTPDREGHTEAFF
-	TRBJ1-2	15	TRBV6-2/TRBV6-3	-	TGTGCCAGCAGCCGGCTAAGAGACTCACTCTATGGCTACACCTTC	CASSRLRDSLYGYTF
-	TRBJ2-2	14	TRBV3-1/TRBV3-2	-	TGTGCCAGCAGCCAAGATGTGGGGACCGGGGAGCTGTTTTTT	CASSQDVGTGELFF
-	TRBJ2-7	12	TRBV29-1	TRBD1	TGCAGCGTTGGGGCAGGGGGTGACGAGCAGTACTTC	CSVGAGGDEQYF
-	TRBJ2-7	13	TRBV20-1	-	TGCAGTGCTAGTGGGGGCAGGGTGGACGAGCAGTACTTC	CSASGGRVDEQYF
few	TRBJ2-7	15	TRBV5-4	TRBD2	TGTGCCAGCAGCTACAGGACTAGCGGGGGAAAAGGGCAGTACTTC	CASSYRTSGGKGQYF
-	TRBJ1-2	14	TRBV7-9	-	TGTGCCAGCAGCTACATTGGAGATGTCTATGGCTACACCTTC	CASSYIGDVYGYTF
-	TRBJ1-5	15	TRBV19	-	TGTGCCAGTAGTATTGAGGGTCGGTTTAATCAGCCCCAGCATTTT	CASSIEGRFNQPQHF
-	TRBJ1-5	16	TRBV28	TRBD1	TGTGCCAGCAGTTTAATGGGACAGGGGTCGTCTCAGCCCCAGCATTTT	CASSLMGQGSSQPQHF
-	TRBJ2-7	13	TRBV6-2/TRBV6-3	-	TGTGCCAGCAGTTACCGGGGACCCTACGAGCAGTACTTC	CASSYRGPYEQYF
-	TRBJ2-7	11	TRBV20-1	-	TGCAGTGCTTTAGGGGGCTACGAGCAGTACTTC	CSALGGYEQYF
-	TRBJ2-1	14	TRBV28	TRBD1	TGTGCCAGCAGTTTGGGGACAGGGACCAATGAGCAGTTCTTC	CASSLGTGTNEQFF
-	TRBJ2-1	14	TRBV30	-	TGTGCCTGGAGTACCGGACAGTCCTACAATGAGCAGTTCTTC	CAWSTGQSYNEQFF
-	TRBJ1-2	13	TRBV4-1	-	TGCGCCAGCAGACCCAGGGAGGGGTATGGCTACACCTTC	CASRPREGYGYTF
-	TRBJ1-6	15	TRBV4-1	-	TGCGCCAGCAGCCAAGATTCGATGGGCGGGTCACCCCTCCACTTT	CASSQDSMGGSPLHF